A single T cell receptor beta chain is shown here with its context. Its matching antigen is unknown. These data belong to a study of T cells expressing NK-cell markers. Study-level information: Beta-chain profiling covered CD3+CD56+NKG2C+, CD3+CD56+NKG2C- and CD3+CD56-NKG2C+ sorted subsets.

TCR beta libraries carry UMIs added by 5'RACE template switching. TCRdb re-called the 5' RACE reads; every CDR3 protein appears as one record, without DNA. This repertoire comprises about 450,000 distinct CDR3 sequences; its ten largest clones make up under 7.5%. This CDR3 region has 12 residues. In germline, CDR1 is MNHEY, CDR2 SMNVEV (reference sequence). Whole-study results and caveats: In a few donors, dominant clonotypes made up about 25-60.1% of CD3+CD56-NKG2C+ cells. CD8+ T cells in six or seven donors included dominant NKG2C+ clonotypes at about 1.0-7.0%.

What was sequenced was blood T cells: a sorted CD56 or NKG2C T cell subset, CD4+ or CD8+ T cells, or bulk PBMC T cells (not recorded which). This sequence joins TRBV27 and TRBJ2-7; TCRdb names TRBD1, which stays unverified in the absence of DNA. This sequence originates from a woman aged 18-70 years in good health. This chain's CDR3 is CASSHQGSEQYF.